Listed below are T cell receptor beta chains from one sample, sequenced in a study of T cell responses to AZD1222 COVID-19 vaccine. Sequencing was performed with immunoSEQ multiplex PCR; in TCRdb, only in-frame clones are kept and a portion is missing. The table has roughly 120,000 clones, around 89% seen once. The sequencing here drew on peripheral blood, taken 28 days after the second AZD1222 dose. The receptors derive from an adult who received the AZD1222 COVID-19 vaccine. CDR3s include the opening cysteine and the closing phenylalanine or tryptophan. D genes are given only for firm matches. The size entry is marked missing in some rows and otherwise reads once, few, many or a size class.

NA,TRBV30,NA,TRBJ1-5,CAWRVRDKSNQPQHF,TGTGCCTGGAGAGTCCGGGACAAAAGCAATCAGCCCCAGCATTTT
NA,TRBV7-2,NA,TRBJ2-3,CASSLGYGPDTQYF,TGTGCCAGCAGCTTAGGTTACGGCCCAGATACGCAGTATTTT
NA,TRBV27,NA,TRBJ1-2,CASSYDKGLGYTF,TGTGCCAGCAGTTACGACAAGGGGTTAGGCTACACCTTC
few,TRBV28,NA,TRBJ1-5,CASTPAGARNQPQHF,TGTGCCAGCACCCCGGCAGGGGCGAGGAATCAGCCCCAGCATTTT
NA,TRBV2,TRBD1,TRBJ2-6,CASSDQDRACVF,TGTGCCAGCAGTGATCAGGACAGGGCTTGTGTCTTC
NA,TRBV12-5,TRBD2,TRBJ2-1,CASGLALWTSGSHNEQFF,TGTGCTAGTGGTTTGGCCCTCTGGACTAGCGGGTCACACAATGAGCAGTTCTTC
few,TRBV5-4,NA,TRBJ2-7,CASSIGISYEQYF,TGTGCCAGCAGCATTGGGATAAGCTACGAGCAGTACTTC
NA,TRBV2,TRBD2,TRBJ2-2,CASSGLAAGELFF,TGTGCCAGCAGCGGACTAGCCGCCGGGGAGCTGTTTTTT
NA,TRBV2,NA,TRBJ1-5,CASSEIGMRNQPQHF,TGTGCCAGCAGTGAGATAGGGATGAGAAATCAGCCCCAGCATTTT
NA,TRBV2,NA,TRBJ1-5,CASSADQPQHF,TGTGCCAGCAGTGCCGATCAGCCCCAGCATTTT
NA,TRBV27,NA,TRBJ1-2,CASSLKGFGYTF,TGTGCCAGCAGTTTAAAGGGGTTTGGCTACACCTTC
NA,TRBV4-1,NA,TRBJ1-4,CASSRTGSNEKLFF,TGCGCCAGCAGCCGAACAGGGAGTAATGAAAAACTGTTTTTT
NA,TRBV5-4,TRBD1,TRBJ2-1,CASSQTSGTDNEQFF,TGTGCCAGCAGTCAGACGTCCGGGACAGACAATGAGCAGTTCTTC
NA,TRBV2,NA,TRBJ1-5,CASSRQEYQPQHF,TGTGCCAGCAGCCGACAGGAATATCAGCCCCAGCATTTT
NA,TRBV9,NA,TRBJ2-3,CASSASPGAYTDTQYF,TGTGCCAGCAGCGCCTCACCTGGGGCTTACACAGATACGCAGTATTTT
once,TRBV19,NA,TRBJ2-7,CASSIDQTYEQYF,TGTGCCAGTAGTATAGATCAAACCTACGAGCAGTACTTC
NA,TRBV13,NA,TRBJ2-1,CASTGLDYNEQFF,TGTGCCAGCACCGGACTCGACTACAATGAGCAGTTCTTC
NA,TRBV5-4,TRBD1,TRBJ2-3,CASRAGDRATDTQYF,TGTGCCAGCAGGGCGGGGGACAGGGCAACAGATACGCAGTATTTT
NA,TRBV2,TRBD1,TRBJ2-7,CASSDGQGGYEQYF,TGTGCCAGCAGTGATGGACAGGGGGGTTACGAGCAGTACTTC
NA,TRBV19,TRBD2,TRBJ2-5,CASQSGREIHETQYF,TGTGCCTCTCAGAGCGGGAGAGAAATCCACGAGACCCAGTACTTC
NA,TRBV7-8,TRBD1,TRBJ2-1,CASSFPVYRGQNEQFF,TGTGCCAGCAGCTTCCCGGTATACAGGGGGCAAAATGAGCAGTTCTTC
NA,TRBV5-1,NA,TRBJ1-4,CASSSDSSNEKLFF,TGCGCCAGCAGCTCGGACAGCTCTAATGAAAAACTGTTTTTT
once,TRBV7-3,TRBD2,TRBJ2-3,CASSLGWLRESTDTQYF,TGTGCCAGCAGCTTAGGGTGGTTGCGGGAGTCGACAGATACGCAGTATTTT
once,TRBV27,NA,TRBJ1-1,CASSLTPNTEAFF,TGTGCCAGCAGTTTAACCCCGAACACTGAAGCTTTCTTT
NA,TRBV27,NA,TRBJ2-3,CASSSSVLPTDTQYF,TGTGCCAGCAGTTCCTCAGTCTTACCCACAGATACGCAGTATTTT
NA,TRBV25-1,NA,TRBJ2-7,CATGAGVVSEQYF,TGTGCCACCGGTGCTGGGGTGGTGAGCGAGCAGTACTTC
NA,TRBV9,NA,TRBJ2-7,CASSVEINEQYF,TGTGCCAGCAGCGTAGAAATAAACGAGCAGTACTTC
NA,TRBV11-3,NA,TRBJ1-1,CASSLDLGVGTEAFF,TGTGCCAGCAGCTTAGACTTGGGGGTGGGCACTGAAGCTTTCTTT
NA,TRBV7-9,TRBD1,TRBJ2-2,CASSFGQGKNGELFF,TGTGCCAGCAGCTTCGGACAGGGGAAAAACGGGGAGCTGTTTTTT
NA,TRBV18,NA,TRBJ2-7,CASSEQGEGEQYF,TGTGCCAGCTCGGAACAGGGCGAGGGGGAGCAGTACTTC
NA,TRBV5-1,NA,TRBJ1-1,CASSLPARNTEAFF,TGCGCCAGCAGCTTGCCTGCCAGGAACACTGAAGCTTTCTTT
once,TRBV3-1/TRBV3-2,NA,TRBJ2-5,CASSPLTDGVQYF,TGTGCCAGCAGCCCTCTTACGGACGGGGTCCAGTACTTC
NA,TRBV7-9,TRBD1,TRBJ1-1,CASSATGVGTEAFF,TGTGCCAGCAGCGCGACAGGGGTCGGCACTGAAGCTTTCTTT
NA,TRBV6-5,TRBD1,TRBJ1-2,CASSPGQVLYGYTF,TGTGCCAGCAGCCCCGGACAGGTCCTCTATGGCTACACCTTC
NA,TRBV29-1,NA,TRBJ1-2,CSSTAANYGYTF,TGCAGCTCCACAGCGGCCAACTATGGCTACACCTTC
NA,TRBV19,TRBD1,TRBJ1-6,CASSVRRDRGPRNNSPLHF,TGTGCCAGTAGTGTCCGCCGGGACAGGGGACCCCGAAATAATTCACCCCTCCACTTT
NA,TRBV3-1/TRBV3-2,NA,TRBJ2-3,CASTRTETDTQYF,TGTGCCAGCACCAGGACAGAAACAGATACGCAGTATTTT
NA,TRBV10-3,NA,TRBJ2-2,CAIRGGGTGELFF,TGTGCCATCAGAGGAGGTGGCACCGGGGAGCTGTTTTTT
NA,TRBV27,NA,TRBJ1-2,CASSSFERATYGYTF,TGTGCCAGCAGTTCTTTTGAGCGGGCTACCTATGGCTACACCTTC
NA,TRBV29-1,TRBD1,TRBJ2-5,CSGMTGDGETQYF,TGCAGCGGGATGACAGGGGATGGGGAGACCCAGTACTTC
NA,TRBV7-3,NA,TRBJ2-3,CASSLGQTTDTQYF,TGTGCCAGCAGCTTAGGGCAGACCACAGATACGCAGTATTTT
NA,TRBV5-4,TRBD2,TRBJ2-5,CASSLAGGAETQYF,TGTGCCAGCAGCTTAGCGGGGGGTGCGGAGACCCAGTACTTC
NA,TRBV7-3,NA,TRBJ2-3,CASSSSGTRTSTDTQYF,TGTGCCAGCAGCTCATCCGGGACCCGTACCAGCACAGATACGCAGTATTTT
NA,TRBV7-2,NA,TRBJ2-1,CASSLVRHAPQEQFF,TGTGCCAGCAGCTTAGTGCGGCATGCCCCGCAGGAGCAGTTCTTC
NA,TRBV7-2,TRBD1,TRBJ1-5,CASSPRQGFSQPQHF,TGTGCCAGCAGCCCGAGACAGGGTTTCAGTCAGCCCCAGCATTTT
NA,TRBV2,NA,TRBJ1-1,CAAGRNTEAFF,TGTGCCGCCGGGCGTAACACTGAAGCTTTCTTT
NA,TRBV6-5,TRBD1,TRBJ1-5,CASTGQGAYQPQHF,TGTGCCAGCACTGGACAGGGGGCCTATCAGCCCCAGCATTTT
NA,TRBV2,TRBD1,TRBJ1-1,CASSGQGLANTEAFF,TGTGCCAGCAGTGGACAGGGCCTGGCGAACACTGAAGCTTTCTTT
NA,TRBV3-1/TRBV3-2,TRBD2,TRBJ2-3,CASSQPGLGTDTQYF,TGTGCCAGCAGCCAACCGGGACTAGGGACAGATACGCAGTATTTT
NA,TRBV6-6,NA,TRBJ2-3,CASSYSGGAGPDTQYF,TGTGCCAGCAGTTACTCTGGCGGGGCGGGCCCAGATACGCAGTATTTT
NA,TRBV6-2/TRBV6-3,TRBD1,TRBJ1-6,CASSYTSGTGDDNSPLHF,TGTGCCAGCAGTTACACATCCGGGACAGGGGATGATAATTCACCCCTCCACTTT
NA,TRBV7-9,NA,TRBJ2-5,CASSHRQTQYQETQYF,TGTGCCAGCAGCCACCGACAGACCCAGTACCAAGAGACCCAGTACTTC
NA,TRBV11-2,NA,TRBJ2-7,CASSLEFRGAAVYEQYF,TGTGCCAGCAGCTTAGAATTTCGGGGCGCAGCTGTCTACGAGCAGTACTTC
NA,TRBV4-2,TRBD2,TRBJ2-2,CASSQAAGASPGELFF,TGTGCCAGCAGCCAAGCAGCGGGGGCCTCCCCCGGGGAGCTGTTTTTT
NA,TRBV5-6,NA,TRBJ2-7,CASSLDPGAGYEQYF,TGTGCCAGCAGCTTGGACCCGGGGGCAGGTTACGAGCAGTACTTC